Below are 3 T cell receptor beta chains sequenced from a single sample in a study of T cell repertoires in cytomegalovirus infection. TCRdb reanalysed the reads using MiXCR and keeps one entry per CDR3 protein. The data hold about 310,000 distinct CDR3 sequences, with roughly 9.3% observed a single time. Sequenced: PBMCs. The receptors were sampled from a human donor in good health (CMV status not recorded). Some clones in this sample may be carry-over from other donors' samples.

This clonotype came up many times. This chain connects TRBV2 to TRBJ2-5; D uncertain. This CDR3 has 14 residues. CDR1 is SNHLY, CDR2 FYNNEI, per germline. Trimming removed 7 bases from V and 0 bases from J, with 12 bases in between. CDR3 sequence (DNA): TGTGCCAGCAAATTAGACATTCACCAAGAGACCCAGTACTTC. It specifies CASKLDIHQETQYF.

The chain carries TRBV20-1 and TRBJ2-7; the D is unclear. Looked up from germline, CDR1 is DFQATT and CDR2 is SNEGSKA (reference sequence). The V gene lost 1 base and the J gene lost 0 bases, with 7 bases spanning the gap. The CDR3 runs 13 residues. Here the CDR3 reads CSARGRNSYEQYF. In DNA form, the CDR3 reads TGCAGTGCTAGAGGACGCAACTCCTACGAGCAGTACTTC.

The CDR3 nucleotides are TGTGCCAGCAGTTTGGAGCGGGGGGACGAGCAGTACTTC. Translating gives CASSLERGDEQYF. This sequence joins TRBV12-3 or TRBV12-4 and TRBJ2-7; the match to TRBD2 covers 9 bases. This CDR3 has 13 amino acids. Germline trimming cut 3 bases from V and 5 bases from J; bases unmatched to any gene: 2.